These 5 T cell receptor beta chains originate from one sample sequenced in a study of OX40 agonist ivuxolimab in advanced cancers. The library was made by the immunoSEQ multiplex PCR assay. TCRdb obtained this table from immuneACCESS and retained in-frame rearrangements with V and J assigned. These tables miss some clones; where compared with another copy, unresolved V genes account for less than half of the shortfall, and the remainder is unexplained. For this sample there are under 140,000 clones; roughly nine tenths appear just once. In total, the top ten clones hold about 0.28% of the sample. The specimen was CD4+ or CD8+ T cells sorted from blood, collected in a trial of the OX40 agonist ivuxolimab. The receptors come from an adult with an advanced solid tumor such as melanoma, head and neck, liver or kidney cancer.

V is TRBV11-2 and J is TRBJ2-7; a possible D gene is TRBD2 (6 bases). V lost 5 bases to trimming and J lost 0 bases, with 14 bases between them. The V gene's germline CDR1 is SGHAT and CDR2 FQNNGV. The CDR3 sequence is 15 residues long. CDR3 sequence reads: CASSLSGSNSYEQYF. In DNA form, the CDR3 reads TGTGCCAGCAGCCTCAGCGGGTCGAACTCCTACGAGCAGTACTTC.

The rearrangement joins TRBV5-1 to TRBJ2-7; D unresolved. The CDR3 runs 13 residues. The V gene lost 1 base and the J gene lost 3 bases, with 8 bases spanning the gap. Per germline, CDR1 SGHRS and CDR2 YFSETQ. CDR3 sequence (DNA): TGCGCCAGCAGCTTGCCCAGCCACTACGAGCAGTACTTC. It codes for CASSLPSHYEQYF.

This chain uses TRBV30 with TRBJ2-1, with TRBD2 matching over 10 bases. The length of the CDR3 is 13 residues. Germline CDR1 and CDR2: GTSNPN and SVGIG (reference sequence). The ends lost 5 bases at V and 6 bases at J; junction bases unmatched: 4. The CDR3: CAWGLADVNEQFF. The CDR3, as DNA: TGTGCCTGGGGACTAGCGGACGTCAATGAGCAGTTCTTC.

The rearrangement joins TRBV19 to TRBJ2-2; 7 bases map to TRBD1. The CDR3 spans 14 residues. Germline V lookup: CDR1 LNHDA, CDR2 SQIVND (reference sequence). After removal of 7 bases from V and 4 bases from J, the junction contained 6 bases not matched to a gene. The CDR3 nucleotides read TGTGCCAGTACTGTGACAGGGAGCACCGGGGAGCTGTTTTTT. It translates to CASTVTGSTGELFF. Filled out from reference TRBV19 and TRBJ2-2, the complete variable domain reads DGGITQSPKYLFRKEGQNVTLSCEQNLNHDAMYWYRQDPGQGLRLIYYSQIVNDFQKGDIAEGYSVSREKKESFPLTVTSAQKNPTAFYLCASTVTGSTGELFFGEGSRLTVL.

The chain recombines TRBV5-4 with TRBJ1-3; perhaps TRBD1 as D (5 bases). Germline V lookup: CDR1 SGHNT, CDR2 YYREEE (reference sequence). Trimming removed 0 bases from V and 0 bases from J, with 7 bases in between. This CDR3 comprises 15 residues. The CDR3 reads CASSLGGTSGNTIYF. The CDR3 nucleotides read TGTGCCAGCAGCTTGGGAGGGACCTCTGGAAACACCATATATTTT.